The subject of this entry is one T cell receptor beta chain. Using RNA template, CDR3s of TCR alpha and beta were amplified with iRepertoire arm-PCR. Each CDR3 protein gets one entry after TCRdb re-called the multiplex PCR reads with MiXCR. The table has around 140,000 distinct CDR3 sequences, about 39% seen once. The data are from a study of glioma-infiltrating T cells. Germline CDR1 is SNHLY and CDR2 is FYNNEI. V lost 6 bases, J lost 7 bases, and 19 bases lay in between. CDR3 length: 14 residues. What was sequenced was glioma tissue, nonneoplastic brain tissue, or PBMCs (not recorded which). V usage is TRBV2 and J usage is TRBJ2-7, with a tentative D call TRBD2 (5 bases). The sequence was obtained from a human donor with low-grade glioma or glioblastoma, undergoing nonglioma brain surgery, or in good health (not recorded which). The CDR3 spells CASSLSLLRGEQYF. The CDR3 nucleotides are TGTGCCAGCAGCTTATCGTTGTTGAGAGGGGAGCAGTACTTC.